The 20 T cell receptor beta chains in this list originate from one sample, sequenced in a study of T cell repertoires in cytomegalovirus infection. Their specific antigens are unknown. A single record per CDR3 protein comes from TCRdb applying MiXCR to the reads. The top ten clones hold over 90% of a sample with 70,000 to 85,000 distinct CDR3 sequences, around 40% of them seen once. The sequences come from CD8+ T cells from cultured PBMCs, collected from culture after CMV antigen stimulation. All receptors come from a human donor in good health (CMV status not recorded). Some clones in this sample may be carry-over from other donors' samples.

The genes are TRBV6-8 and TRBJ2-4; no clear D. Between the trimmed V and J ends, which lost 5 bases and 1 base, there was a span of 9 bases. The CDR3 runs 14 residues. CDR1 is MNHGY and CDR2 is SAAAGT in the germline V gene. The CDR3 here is CASSGPVAKNIQYF. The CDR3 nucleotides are TGTGCCAGCAGTGGTCCTGTGGCCAAAAACATTCAGTACTTC.

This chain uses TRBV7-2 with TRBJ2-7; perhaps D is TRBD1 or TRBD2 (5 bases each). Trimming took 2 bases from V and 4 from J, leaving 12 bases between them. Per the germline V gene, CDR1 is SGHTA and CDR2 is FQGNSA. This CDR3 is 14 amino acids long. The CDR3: CASSLSTGPYEQYF. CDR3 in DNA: TGTGCCAGCAGCTTATCCACGGGGCCTTACGAGCAGTACTTC. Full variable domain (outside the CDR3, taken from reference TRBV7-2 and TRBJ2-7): GAGVSQSPSNKVTEKGKDVELRCDPISGHTALYWYRQSLGQGLEFLIYFQGNSAPDKSGLPSDRFSAERTGGSVSTLTIQRTQQEDSAVYLCASSLSTGPYEQYFGPGTRLTVT.

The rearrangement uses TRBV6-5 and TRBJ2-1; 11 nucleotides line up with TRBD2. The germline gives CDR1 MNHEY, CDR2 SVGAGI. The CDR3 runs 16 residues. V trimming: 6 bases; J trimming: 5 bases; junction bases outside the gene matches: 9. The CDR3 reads CASSRGLAAVNNEQFF. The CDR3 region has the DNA TGTGCCAGCAGCCGGGGACTAGCGGCGGTAAACAATGAGCAGTTCTTC.

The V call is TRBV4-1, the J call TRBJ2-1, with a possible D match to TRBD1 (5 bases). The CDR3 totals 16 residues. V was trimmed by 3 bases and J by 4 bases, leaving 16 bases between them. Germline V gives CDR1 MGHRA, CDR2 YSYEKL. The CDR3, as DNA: TGCGCCAGCAGCCACGTCGGACATTCCACTTACAATGAGCAGTTCTTC. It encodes CASSHVGHSTYNEQFF.

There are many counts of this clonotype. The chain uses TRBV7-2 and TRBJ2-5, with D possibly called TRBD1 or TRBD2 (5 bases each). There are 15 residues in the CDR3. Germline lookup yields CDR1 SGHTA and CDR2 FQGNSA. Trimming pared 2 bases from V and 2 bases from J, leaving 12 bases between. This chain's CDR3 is CASSLSGRLQETQYF. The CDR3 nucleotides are TGTGCCAGCAGCTTATCGGGACGGTTGCAAGAGACCCAGTACTTC.

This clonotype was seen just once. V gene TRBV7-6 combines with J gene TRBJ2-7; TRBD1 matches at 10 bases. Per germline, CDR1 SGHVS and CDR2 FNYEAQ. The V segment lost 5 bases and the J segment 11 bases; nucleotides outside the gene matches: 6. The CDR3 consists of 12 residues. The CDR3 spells CASSPRQGAKYF. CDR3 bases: TGTGCCAGCAGCCCCCGACAGGGGGCAAAGTACTTC. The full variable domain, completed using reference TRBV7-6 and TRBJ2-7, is GAGVSQSPRYKVTKRGQDVALRCDPISGHVSLYWYRQALGQGPEFLTYFNYEAQQDKSGLPNDRFSAERPEGSISTLTIQRTEQRDSAMYRCASSPRQGAKYFGPGTRLTVT.

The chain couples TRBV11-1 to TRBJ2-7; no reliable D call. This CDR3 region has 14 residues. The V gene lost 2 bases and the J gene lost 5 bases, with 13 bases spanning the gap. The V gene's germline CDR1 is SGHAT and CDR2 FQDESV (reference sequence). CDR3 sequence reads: CASSLIGRSNEQYF. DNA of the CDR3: TGTGCCAGCAGCTTAATCGGCCGGTCTAACGAGCAGTACTTC. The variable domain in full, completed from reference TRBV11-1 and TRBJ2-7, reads EAEVAQSPRYKITEKSQAVAFWCDPISGHATLYWYRQILGQGPELLVQFQDESVVDDSQLPKDRFSAERLKGVDSTLKIQPAELGDSAMYLCASSLIGRSNEQYFGPGTRLTVT.

As DNA, the CDR3 is TGCAGCGTTGGAAGTGATTCTCTTGGCTACACCTTC. It is translated as CSVGSDSLGYTF. The V and J genes are TRBV29-1 and TRBJ1-2; D call uncertain. The germline V and J ends were trimmed by 4 bases and 7 bases, with 13 bases remaining between them. The CDR3 contains 12 residues. CDR1 is SQVTM and CDR2 is ANQGSEA in the germline V gene.

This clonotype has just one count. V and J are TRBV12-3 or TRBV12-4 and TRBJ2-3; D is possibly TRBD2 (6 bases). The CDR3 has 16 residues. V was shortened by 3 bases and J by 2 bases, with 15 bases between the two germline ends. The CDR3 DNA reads TGTGCCAGCAGTTTTGGGGCAGGGAGGCCCACAGATACGCAGTATTTT. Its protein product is CASSFGAGRPTDTQYF.

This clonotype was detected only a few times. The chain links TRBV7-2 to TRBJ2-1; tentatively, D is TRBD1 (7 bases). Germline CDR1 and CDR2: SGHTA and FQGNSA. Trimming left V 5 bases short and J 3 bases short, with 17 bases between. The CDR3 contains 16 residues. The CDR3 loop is CASSPRQGGYYNEQFF. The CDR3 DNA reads TGTGCCAGCAGCCCCCGACAGGGAGGCTACTACAATGAGCAGTTCTTC.

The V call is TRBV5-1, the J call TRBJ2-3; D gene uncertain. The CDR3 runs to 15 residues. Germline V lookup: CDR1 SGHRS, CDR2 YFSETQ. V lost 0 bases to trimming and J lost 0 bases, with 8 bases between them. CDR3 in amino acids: CASSLEASSTDTQYF. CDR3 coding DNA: TGCGCCAGCAGCTTGGAAGCGTCGAGCACAGATACGCAGTATTTT. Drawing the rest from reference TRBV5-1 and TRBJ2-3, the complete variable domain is KAGVTQTPRYLIKTRGQQVTLSCSPISGHRSVSWYQQTPGQGLQFLFEYFSETQRNKGNFPGRFSGRQFSNSRSEMNVSTLELGDSALYLCASSLEASSTDTQYFGPGTRLTVL.

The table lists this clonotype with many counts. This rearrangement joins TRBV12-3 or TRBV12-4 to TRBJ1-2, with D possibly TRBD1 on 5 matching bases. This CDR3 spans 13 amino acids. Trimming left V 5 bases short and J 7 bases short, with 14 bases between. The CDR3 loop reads CASSPGLITGYTF. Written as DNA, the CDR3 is TGTGCCAGCAGTCCAGGGTTAATTACTGGCTACACCTTC.

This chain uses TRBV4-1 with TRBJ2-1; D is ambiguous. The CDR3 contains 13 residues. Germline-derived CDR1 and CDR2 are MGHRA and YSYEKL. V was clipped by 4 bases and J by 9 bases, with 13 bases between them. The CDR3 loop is CASSLEEDGEQFF. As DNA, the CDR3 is TGCGCCAGCAGCCTCGAAGAGGACGGTGAGCAGTTCTTC.

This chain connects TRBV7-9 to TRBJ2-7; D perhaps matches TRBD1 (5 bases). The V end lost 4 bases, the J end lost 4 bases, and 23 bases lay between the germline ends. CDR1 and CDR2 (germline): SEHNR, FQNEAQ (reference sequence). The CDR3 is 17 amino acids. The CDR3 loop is CASSSHLLRQGVYEQYF. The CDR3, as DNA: TGTGCCAGCAGCTCCCACCTCCTTCGCCAGGGCGTGTACGAGCAGTACTTC.

CDR3 sequence: CASSVVPGMGSYNEQFF. The CDR3 DNA reads as TGTGCCAGCAGCGTAGTCCCTGGGATGGGCTCCTACAATGAGCAGTTCTTC. The chain employs TRBV9 and TRBJ2-1; D remains ambiguous. V was trimmed by 0 bases and J by 0 bases, leaving 13 bases between them. Germline CDR1 and CDR2: SGDLS and YYNGEE. The CDR3 has 17 amino acids. Looking up the rest from reference TRBV9 and TRBJ2-1 gives the full variable domain: DSGVTQTPKHLITATGQRVTLRCSPRSGDLSVYWYQQSLDQGLQFLIQYYNGEERAKGNILERFSAQQFPDLHSELNLSSLELGDSALYFCASSVVPGMGSYNEQFFGPGTRLTVL.

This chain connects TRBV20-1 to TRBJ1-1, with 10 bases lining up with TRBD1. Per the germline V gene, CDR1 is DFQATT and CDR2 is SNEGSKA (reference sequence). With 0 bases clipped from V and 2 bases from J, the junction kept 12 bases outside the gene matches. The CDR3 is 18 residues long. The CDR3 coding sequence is TGCAGTGCTAGAGATCAACCGGGACAGGGGCTACGTAACACTGAAGCTTTCTTT. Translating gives CSARDQPGQGLRNTEAFF.

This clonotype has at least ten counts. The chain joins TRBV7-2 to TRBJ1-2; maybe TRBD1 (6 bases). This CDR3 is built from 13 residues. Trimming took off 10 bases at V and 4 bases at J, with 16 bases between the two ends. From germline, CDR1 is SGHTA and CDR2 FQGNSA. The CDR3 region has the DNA TGTGCCATCGCTCCCACGGACAGCTATGGCTACACCTTC. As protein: CAIAPTDSYGYTF.

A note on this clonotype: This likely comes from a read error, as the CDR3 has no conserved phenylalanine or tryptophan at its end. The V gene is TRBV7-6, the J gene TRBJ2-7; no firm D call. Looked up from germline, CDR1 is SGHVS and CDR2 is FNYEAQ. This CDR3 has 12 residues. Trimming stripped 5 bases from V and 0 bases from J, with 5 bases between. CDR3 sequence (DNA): TGTGCCAGCAGCGGCAGCTCCTACGAGCAGTACATC. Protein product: CASSGSSYEQYI.

The CDR3 here is CASSYGGAEGTEAFF. The CDR3, as DNA: TGTGCCAGCAGTTACGGAGGGGCTGAGGGCACTGAAGCTTTCTTT. This chain uses TRBV6-1 with TRBJ1-1, with D perhaps TRBD1 (5 bases). Between the trimmed V and J ends, which lost 5 bases and 4 bases, there was a span of 17 bases. From germline, CDR1 is MNHNS and CDR2 SASEGT. The CDR3 has 15 amino acids.

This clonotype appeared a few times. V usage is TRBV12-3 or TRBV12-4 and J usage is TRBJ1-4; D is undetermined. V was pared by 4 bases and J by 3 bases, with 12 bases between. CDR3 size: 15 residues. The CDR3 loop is CASSSGSTANEKLFF. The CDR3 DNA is TGTGCCAGCAGTTCTGGGTCCACGGCTAATGAAAAACTGTTTTTT.